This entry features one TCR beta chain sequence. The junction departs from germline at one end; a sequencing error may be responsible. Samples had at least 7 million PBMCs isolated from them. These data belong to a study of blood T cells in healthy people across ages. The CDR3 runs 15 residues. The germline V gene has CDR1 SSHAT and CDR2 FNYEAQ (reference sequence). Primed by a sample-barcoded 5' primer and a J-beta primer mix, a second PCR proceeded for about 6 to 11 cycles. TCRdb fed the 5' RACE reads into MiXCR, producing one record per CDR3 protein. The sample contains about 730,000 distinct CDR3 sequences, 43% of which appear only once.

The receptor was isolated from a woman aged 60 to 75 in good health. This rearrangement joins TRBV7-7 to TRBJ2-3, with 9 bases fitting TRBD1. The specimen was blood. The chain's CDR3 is CASSPTGGSSDTQYF. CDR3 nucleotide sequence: TGTGCTAGCAGCCCGACAGGGGGGTCTTCGGATACGCAGTATTTT.